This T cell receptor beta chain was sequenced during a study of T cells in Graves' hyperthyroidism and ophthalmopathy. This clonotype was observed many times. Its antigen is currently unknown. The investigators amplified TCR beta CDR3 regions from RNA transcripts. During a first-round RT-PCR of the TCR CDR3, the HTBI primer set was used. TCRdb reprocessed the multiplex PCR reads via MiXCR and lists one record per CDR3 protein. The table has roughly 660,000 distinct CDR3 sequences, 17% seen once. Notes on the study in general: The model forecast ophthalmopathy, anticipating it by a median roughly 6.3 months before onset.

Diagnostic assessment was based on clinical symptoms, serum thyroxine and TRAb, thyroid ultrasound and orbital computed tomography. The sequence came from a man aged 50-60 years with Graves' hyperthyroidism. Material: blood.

DNA for the CDR3: TGCAGTGCAAGACAGGGTAGCTCCTACAATGAGCAGTTCTTC. Amino acid sequence: CSARQGSSYNEQFF. The chain employs TRBV20-1 and TRBJ2-1; 7 positions match TRBD1. CDR3 size: 14 residues. Germline values: CDR1 DFQATT, CDR2 SNEGSKA (reference sequence). The V and J ends lost 6 bases and 0 bases, in that order; junction bases with no gene match: 5.